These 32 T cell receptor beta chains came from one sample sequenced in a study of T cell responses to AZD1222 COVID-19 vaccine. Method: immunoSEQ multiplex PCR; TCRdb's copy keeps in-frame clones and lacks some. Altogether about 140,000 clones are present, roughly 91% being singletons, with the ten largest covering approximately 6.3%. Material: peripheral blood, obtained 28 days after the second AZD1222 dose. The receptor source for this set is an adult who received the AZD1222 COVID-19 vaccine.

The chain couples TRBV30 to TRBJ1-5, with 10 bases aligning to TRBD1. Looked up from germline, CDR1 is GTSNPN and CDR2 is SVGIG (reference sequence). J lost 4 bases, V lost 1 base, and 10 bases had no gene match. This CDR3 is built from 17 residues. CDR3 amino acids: CAWSARDRGGSNQPQHF. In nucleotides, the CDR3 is TGTGCCTGGAGTGCCCGGGACAGGGGAGGATCAAATCAGCCCCAGCATTTT.

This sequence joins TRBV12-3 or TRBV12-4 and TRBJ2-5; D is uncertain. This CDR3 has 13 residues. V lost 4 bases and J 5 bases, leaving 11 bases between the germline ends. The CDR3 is CASSSISSETQYF. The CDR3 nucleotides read TGTGCCAGCAGTTCAATTAGCTCGGAGACCCAGTACTTC.

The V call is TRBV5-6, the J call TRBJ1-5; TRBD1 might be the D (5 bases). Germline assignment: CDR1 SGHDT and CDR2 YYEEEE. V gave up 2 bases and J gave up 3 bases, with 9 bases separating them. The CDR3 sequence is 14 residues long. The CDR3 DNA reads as TGTGCCAGCAGCTTCGGGGGGAACAATCAGCCCCAGCATTTT. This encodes CASSFGGNNQPQHF.

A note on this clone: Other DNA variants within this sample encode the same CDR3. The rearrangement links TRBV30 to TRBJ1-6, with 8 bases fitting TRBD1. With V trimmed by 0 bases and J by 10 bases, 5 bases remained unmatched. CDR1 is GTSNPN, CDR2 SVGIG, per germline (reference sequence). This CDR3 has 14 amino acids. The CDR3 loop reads CAWSVLQGDSPLHF. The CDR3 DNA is TGTGCCTGGAGTGTACTACAGGGGGACTCACCCCTCCACTTT. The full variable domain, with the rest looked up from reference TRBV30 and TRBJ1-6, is SQTIHQWPATLVQPVGSPLSLECTVEGTSNPNLYWYRQAAGRGLQLLFYSVGIGQISSEVPQNLSASRPQDRQFILSSKKLLLSDSGFYLCAWSVLQGDSPLHFGNGTRLTVT.

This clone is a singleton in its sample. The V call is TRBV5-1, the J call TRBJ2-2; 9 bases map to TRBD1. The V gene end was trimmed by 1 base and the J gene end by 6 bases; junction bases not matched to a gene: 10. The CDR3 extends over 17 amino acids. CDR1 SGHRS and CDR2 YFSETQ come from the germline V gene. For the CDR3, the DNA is TGCGCCAGCAGCTTGAGCTCGGGACAGGGTGTGGCCGGGGAGCTGTTTTTT. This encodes CASSLSSGQGVAGELFF.

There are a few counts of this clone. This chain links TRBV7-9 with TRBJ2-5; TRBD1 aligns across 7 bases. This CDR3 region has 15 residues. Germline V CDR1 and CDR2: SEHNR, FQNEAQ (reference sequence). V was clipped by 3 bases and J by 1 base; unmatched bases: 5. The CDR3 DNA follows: TGTGCCAGCAGCTTCTTTCGGACAGGCCAAGAGACCCAGTACTTC. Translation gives CASSFFRTGQETQYF.

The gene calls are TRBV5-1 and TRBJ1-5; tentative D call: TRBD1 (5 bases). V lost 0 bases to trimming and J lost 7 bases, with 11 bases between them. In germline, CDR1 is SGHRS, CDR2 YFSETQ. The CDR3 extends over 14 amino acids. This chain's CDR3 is CASSLGQLGQPQHF. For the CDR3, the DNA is TGCGCCAGCAGCTTGGGACAGCTCGGACAGCCCCAGCATTTT.

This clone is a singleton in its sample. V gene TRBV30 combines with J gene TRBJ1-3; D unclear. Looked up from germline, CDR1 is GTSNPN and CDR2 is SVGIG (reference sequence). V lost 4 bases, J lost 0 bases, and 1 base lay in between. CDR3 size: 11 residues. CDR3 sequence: CAWNSGNTIYF. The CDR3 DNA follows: TGTGCCTGGAACTCTGGAAACACCATATATTTT.

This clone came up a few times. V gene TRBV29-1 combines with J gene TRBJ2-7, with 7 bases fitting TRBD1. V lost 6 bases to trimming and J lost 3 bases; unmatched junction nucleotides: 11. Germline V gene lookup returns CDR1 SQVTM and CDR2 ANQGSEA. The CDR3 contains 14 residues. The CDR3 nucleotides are TGCAGCGTGACTAAACAGGGGTCCGACTACGAGCAGTACTTC. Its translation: CSVTKQGSDYEQYF.

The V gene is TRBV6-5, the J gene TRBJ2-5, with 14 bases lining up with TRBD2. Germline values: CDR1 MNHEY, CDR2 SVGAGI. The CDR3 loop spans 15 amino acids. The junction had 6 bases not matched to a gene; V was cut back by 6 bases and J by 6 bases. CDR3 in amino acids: CASRPTSGGAQTQYF. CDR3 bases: TGTGCCAGCAGACCGACTAGCGGGGGGGCTCAGACCCAGTACTTC.

The CDR3 loop is CASSLATRRTDYGYTF. Here the CDR3 DNA reads TGTGCCAGCAGCTTGGCGACCCGGCGTACGGACTATGGCTACACCTTC. The chain uses TRBV5-4 and TRBJ1-2; D uncertain. This CDR3 comprises 16 residues. Per germline, CDR1 SGHNT and CDR2 YYREEE (reference sequence). Deletions cut 0 bases from V and 3 bases from J, with 15 bases between.

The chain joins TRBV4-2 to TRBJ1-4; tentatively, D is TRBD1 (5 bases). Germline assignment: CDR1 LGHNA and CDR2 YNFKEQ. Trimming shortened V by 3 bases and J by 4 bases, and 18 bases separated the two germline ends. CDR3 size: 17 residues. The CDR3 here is CASSQIGKDRLNEKLFF. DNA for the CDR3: TGTGCCAGCAGCCAGATCGGGAAAGACAGACTTAATGAAAAACTGTTTTTT.

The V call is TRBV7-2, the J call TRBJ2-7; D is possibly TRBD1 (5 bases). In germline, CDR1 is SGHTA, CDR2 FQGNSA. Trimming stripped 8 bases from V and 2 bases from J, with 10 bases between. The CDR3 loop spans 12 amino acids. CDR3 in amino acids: CASGRATYEQYF. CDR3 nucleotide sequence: TGTGCCAGCGGCAGGGCCACCTACGAGCAGTACTTC.

CDR3 nucleotides: TGTGCCAGCAGCTTAGATCGACGAAACACCATATATTTT. Translated, it gives CASSLDRRNTIYF. The chain has TRBV11-2 and TRBJ1-3, with D unresolved. The CDR3 runs 13 residues. V gave up 0 bases and J gave up 5 bases, with 5 bases separating them. The V gene's germline CDR1 is SGHAT and CDR2 FQNNGV. Full variable domain (rest looked up from reference TRBV11-2 and TRBJ1-3): EAGVAQSPRYKIIEKRQSVAFWCNPISGHATLYWYQQILGQGPKLLIQFQNNGVVDDSQLPKDRFSAERLKGVDSTLKIQPAKLEDSAVYLCASSLDRRNTIYFGEGSWLTVV.

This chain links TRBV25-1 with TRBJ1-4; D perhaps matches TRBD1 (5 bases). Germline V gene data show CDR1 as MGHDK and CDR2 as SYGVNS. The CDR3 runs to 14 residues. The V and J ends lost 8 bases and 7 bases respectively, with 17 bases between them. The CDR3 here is CASGESRGVEKLFF. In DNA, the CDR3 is TGTGCCAGCGGCGAAAGCCGAGGGGTTGAAAAACTGTTTTTT.

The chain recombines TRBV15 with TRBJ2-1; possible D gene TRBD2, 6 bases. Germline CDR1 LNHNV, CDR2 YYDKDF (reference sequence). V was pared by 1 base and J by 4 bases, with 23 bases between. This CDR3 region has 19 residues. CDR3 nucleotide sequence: TGTGCCACCAGCAGAGGACGTCAACTAGGAGGGAGTCTATACAATGAGCAGTTCTTC. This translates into CATSRGRQLGGSLYNEQFF. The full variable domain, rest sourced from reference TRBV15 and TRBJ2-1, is DAMVIQNPRYQVTQFGKPVTLSCSQTLNHNVMYWYQQKSSQAPKLLFHYYDKDFNNEADTPDNFQSRRPNTSFCFLDIRSPGLGDTAMYLCATSRGRQLGGSLYNEQFFGPGTRLTVL.

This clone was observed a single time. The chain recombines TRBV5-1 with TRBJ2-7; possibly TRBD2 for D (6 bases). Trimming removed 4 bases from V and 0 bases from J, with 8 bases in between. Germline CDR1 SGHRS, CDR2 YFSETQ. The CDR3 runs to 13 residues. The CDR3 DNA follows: TGCGCCAGCAGCCCGGAGGGCTCCTACGAGCAGTACTTC. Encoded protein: CASSPEGSYEQYF.

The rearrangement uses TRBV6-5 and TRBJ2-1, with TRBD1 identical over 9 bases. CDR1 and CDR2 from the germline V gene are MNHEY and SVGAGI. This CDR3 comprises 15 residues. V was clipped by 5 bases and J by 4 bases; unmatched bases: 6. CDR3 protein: CASSPGTGTYNEQFF. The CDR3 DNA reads TGTGCCAGCAGTCCCGGGACAGGGACGTACAATGAGCAGTTCTTC.

CDR3 amino acids: CASTGQGNEQYF. The DNA of the CDR3 is TGTGCCAGCACGGGACAGGGGAACGAGCAGTACTTC. This chain connects TRBV6-5 to TRBJ2-7; 10 bases align to TRBD1. V trimming: 7 bases; J trimming: 5 bases; junction bases outside the gene matches: 2. Germline values: CDR1 MNHEY, CDR2 SVGAGI. This CDR3 spans 12 amino acids.

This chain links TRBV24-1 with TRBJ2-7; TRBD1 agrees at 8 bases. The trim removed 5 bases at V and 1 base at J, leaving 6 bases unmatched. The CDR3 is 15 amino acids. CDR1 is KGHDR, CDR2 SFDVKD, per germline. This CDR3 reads CATSGWTGSSYEQYF. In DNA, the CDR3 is TGTGCCACCAGTGGTTGGACAGGGTCGTCCTACGAGCAGTACTTC.

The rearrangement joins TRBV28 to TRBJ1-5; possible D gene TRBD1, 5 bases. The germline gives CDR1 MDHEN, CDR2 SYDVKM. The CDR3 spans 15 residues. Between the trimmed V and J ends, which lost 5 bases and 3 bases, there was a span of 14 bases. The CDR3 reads CASSLIDSTNQPQHF. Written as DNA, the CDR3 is TGTGCCAGCAGTCTTATTGACAGCACCAATCAGCCCCAGCATTTT.

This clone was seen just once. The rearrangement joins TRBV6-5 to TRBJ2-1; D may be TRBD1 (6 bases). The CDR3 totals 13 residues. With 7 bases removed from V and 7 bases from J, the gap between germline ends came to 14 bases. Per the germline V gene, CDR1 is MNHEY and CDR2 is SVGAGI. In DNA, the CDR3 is TGTGCCAGCAAACAGGGCTGGAATAATGAGCAGTTCTTC. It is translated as CASKQGWNNEQFF.

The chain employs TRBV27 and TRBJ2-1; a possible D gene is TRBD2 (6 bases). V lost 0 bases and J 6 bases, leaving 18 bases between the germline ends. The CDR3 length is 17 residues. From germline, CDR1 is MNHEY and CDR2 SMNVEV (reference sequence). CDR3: CASSLSSGRLRGNEQFF. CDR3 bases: TGTGCCAGCAGTTTATCAAGTGGGAGGCTTAGGGGCAATGAGCAGTTCTTC.

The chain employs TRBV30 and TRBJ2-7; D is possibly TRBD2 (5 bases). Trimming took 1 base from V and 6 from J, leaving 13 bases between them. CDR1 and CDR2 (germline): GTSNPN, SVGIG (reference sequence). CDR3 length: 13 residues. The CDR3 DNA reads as TGTGCCTGGAGTGCGGGATTTTTCAGCGAGCAGTACTTC. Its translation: CAWSAGFFSEQYF.

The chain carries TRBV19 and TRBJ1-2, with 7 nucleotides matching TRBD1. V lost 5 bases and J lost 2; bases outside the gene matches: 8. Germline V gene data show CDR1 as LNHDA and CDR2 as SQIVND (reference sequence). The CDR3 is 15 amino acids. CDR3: CASSLDDRANYGYTF. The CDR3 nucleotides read TGTGCCAGTAGTCTCGACGACAGGGCAAACTATGGCTACACCTTC.

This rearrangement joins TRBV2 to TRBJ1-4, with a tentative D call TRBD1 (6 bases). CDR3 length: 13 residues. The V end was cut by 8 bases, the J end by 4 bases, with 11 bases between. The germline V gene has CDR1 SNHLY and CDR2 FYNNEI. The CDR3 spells CASGRGNNEKLFF. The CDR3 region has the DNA TGTGCCAGCGGCAGGGGAAATAATGAAAAACTGTTTTTT.

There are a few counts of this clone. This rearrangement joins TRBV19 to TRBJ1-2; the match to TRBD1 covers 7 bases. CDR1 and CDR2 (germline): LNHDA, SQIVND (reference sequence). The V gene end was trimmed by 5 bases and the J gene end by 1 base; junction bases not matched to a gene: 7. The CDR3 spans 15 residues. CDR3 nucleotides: TGTGCCAGTAGTGCCCTACAGGGGTATAACTATGGCTACACCTTC. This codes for CASSALQGYNYGYTF.

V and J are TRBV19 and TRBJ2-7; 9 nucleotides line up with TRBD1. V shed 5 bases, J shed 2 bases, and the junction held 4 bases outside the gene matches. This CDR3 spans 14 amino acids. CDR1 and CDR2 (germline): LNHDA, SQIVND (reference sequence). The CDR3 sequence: CASSYGTGPYEQYF. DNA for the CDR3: TGTGCCAGTAGTTATGGGACAGGGCCCTACGAGCAGTACTTC.

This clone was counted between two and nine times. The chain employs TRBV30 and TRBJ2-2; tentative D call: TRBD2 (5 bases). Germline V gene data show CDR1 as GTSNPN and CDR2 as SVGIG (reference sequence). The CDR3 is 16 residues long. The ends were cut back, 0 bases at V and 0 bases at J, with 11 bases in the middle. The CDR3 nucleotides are TGTGCCTGGAGTGTACCCCGGGGAACGAACACCGGGGAGCTGTTTTTT. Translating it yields CAWSVPRGTNTGELFF.

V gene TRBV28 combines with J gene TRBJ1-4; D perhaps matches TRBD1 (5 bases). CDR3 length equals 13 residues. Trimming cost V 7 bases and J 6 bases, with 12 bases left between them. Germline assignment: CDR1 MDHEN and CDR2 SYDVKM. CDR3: CASTLGGDEKLFF. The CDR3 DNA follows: TGTGCCAGCACCTTGGGGGGGGATGAAAAACTGTTTTTT.

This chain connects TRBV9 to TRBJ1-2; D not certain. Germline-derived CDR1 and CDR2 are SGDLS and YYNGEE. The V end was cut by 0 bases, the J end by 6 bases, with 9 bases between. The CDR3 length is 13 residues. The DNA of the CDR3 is TGTGCCAGCAGCGTAGCAAGGGCAGATGGCTACACCTTC. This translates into CASSVARADGYTF.

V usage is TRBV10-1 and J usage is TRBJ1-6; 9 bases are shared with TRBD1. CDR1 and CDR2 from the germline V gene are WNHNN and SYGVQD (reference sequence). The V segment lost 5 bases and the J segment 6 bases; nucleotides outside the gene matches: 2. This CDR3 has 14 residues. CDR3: CASSLDRGNSPLHF. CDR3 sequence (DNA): TGCGCCAGCAGTCTGGACAGGGGTAATTCACCCCTCCACTTT.